The present T cell receptor beta chain was sequenced within a study of blood T cell repertoires in COVID-19. The overall study: Sources were T cells, B-cell-depleted T cells, or PBMCs; the material itself was cDNA or gDNA.

TCRdb's copy holds only in-frame clones and misses some; the assay was immunoSEQ multiplex PCR. Of around 100,000 clones in the sample, approximately 83% were seen once. Trimming cost V 2 bases and J 4 bases; bases outside gene matches: 5. The germline V gene encodes CDR1 SGHNT and CDR2 YENEEA. The CDR3 length is 17 residues. Cohort placement rested on clinical history that participants reported themselves. The sequencing input was PBMCs or T cells enriched from blood (not recorded which). The J gene is TRBJ2-3, the V gene TRBV11-3, with 14 nucleotides matching TRBD2. The sequence was obtained from a woman in her fifties or sixties who had recovered from COVID-19. DNA for the CDR3: TGTGCCAGCAGCTTAAGGAAGACTAGCGGGGGGGCAGATACGCAGTATTTT. Amino acid sequence: CASSLRKTSGGADTQYF.